This T cell receptor beta chain is drawn from a study of T cells in Graves' hyperthyroidism and ophthalmopathy. Overall study findings and caveats: In the analysis, a 13 V-J model separated ophthalmopathy from stable hyperthyroidism.

This clonotype was observed a single time. As yet, its antigen is unknown. With a much larger clone just one base away, this may be a read error. The CDR3 regions of TCR beta were amplified from RNA transcripts. The HTBI primer set drove a first-round RT-PCR of the TCR CDR3. TCRdb ran MiXCR on the multiplex PCR reads and lists one entry per CDR3 protein. Of 600,000 or so distinct CDR3 sequences listed, around 15% are singletons. Uncontrolled infection, other autoimmune disease, pregnancy or lactation disqualified patients from enrolment. This CDR3 region has 16 residues. From germline, CDR1 is SGHRS and CDR2 YFSETQ.

The sequence was obtained from a woman in her twenties or thirties with Graves' hyperthyroidism. This chain connects TRBV5-1 to TRBJ2-3; 10 nucleotides align to TRBD2. The sample taken for sequencing was blood. CDR3: CARSLVQREGGDTQYF. The CDR3 DNA is TGCGCCCGCAGCTTGGTACAGCGGGAGGGTGGAGATACGCAGTATTTT.